The 13 T cell receptor beta chains given below trace back to one sample, sequenced in a study of blood T cell repertoires in COVID-19. Generated by immunoSEQ multiplex PCR, the TCRdb table keeps only in-frame clones and is missing some. The sample contains 170,000 or so clones, around 73% of which appear only once. The sequencing input was PBMCs or T cells enriched from blood (not recorded which). Receptors originate from a woman aged 50 to 65 who had recovered from COVID-19.

The V call is TRBV4-1, the J call TRBJ2-3; possibly TRBD2 for D (6 bases). CDR1 and CDR2 from the germline V gene are MGHRA and YSYEKL. The CDR3 length is 17 residues. Trimming pared 1 base from V and 0 bases from J, leaving 14 bases between. The CDR3, as DNA: TGCGCCAGCAGCCAAGTGGACCCCCGGGAGAGCACAGATACGCAGTATTTT. It is translated as CASSQVDPRESTDTQYF.

This chain joins TRBV28 and TRBJ2-1; 8 bases match TRBD2. Germline trimming cut 11 bases from V and 6 bases from J; bases unmatched to any gene: 12. Germline-derived CDR1 and CDR2 are MDHEN and SYDVKM. The CDR3 is made up of 14 amino acids. The CDR3 DNA reads as TGTGCCGTCCTACTAGCGGAGGGGGGCAATGAGCAGTTCTTC. Protein sequence: CAVLLAEGGNEQFF.

In this sample, this clone turned up many times. The chain uses TRBV7-2 and TRBJ1-5; D call uncertain. Germline V gives CDR1 SGHTA, CDR2 FQGNSA. The CDR3 runs to 17 residues. The V end was cut by 0 bases, the J end by 3 bases, with 15 bases between. The CDR3 bases are TGTGCCAGCAGCTTAGCGATCACAACAAACAACAATCAGCCCCAGCATTTT. Translating it yields CASSLAITTNNNQPQHF.

The rearrangement links TRBV7-9 to TRBJ2-7; 10 bases are shared with TRBD2. This CDR3 spans 15 amino acids. After removal of 1 base from V and 3 bases from J, the junction contained 3 bases not matched to a gene. Per the germline V gene, CDR1 is SEHNR and CDR2 is FQNEAQ (reference sequence). The CDR3 loop is CASSLGSGRVYEQYF. The CDR3, as DNA: TGTGCCAGCAGCTTAGGAAGCGGGAGGGTCTACGAGCAGTACTTC.

This chain joins TRBV6-5 and TRBJ1-1; 9 bases fit TRBD1. V lost 10 bases to trimming and J lost 4 bases; unmatched junction nucleotides: 10. The CDR3 is made up of 14 amino acids. In germline, CDR1 is MNHEY, CDR2 SVGAGI. CDR3 in amino acids: CATTDRGWGTEAFF. In DNA, the CDR3 is TGTGCCACTACGGACAGGGGTTGGGGCACTGAAGCTTTCTTT.

This clone was seen a few times. This sequence joins TRBV29-1 and TRBJ1-1, with TRBD1 as a possible D gene (5 bases). CDR1 is SQVTM, CDR2 ANQGSEA, per germline. The CDR3 length is 13 residues. Trimming shortened V by 7 bases and J by 2 bases, and 14 bases separated the two germline ends. The CDR3 is CSATYDRNTEAFF. In nucleotides, the CDR3 is TGCAGCGCCACCTACGACAGAAACACTGAAGCTTTCTTT.

V and J are TRBV27 and TRBJ1-1; a possible D gene is TRBD1 (5 bases). Trimming removed 5 bases from V and 7 bases from J, with 11 bases in between. This CDR3 is 12 amino acids long. Germline V lookup: CDR1 MNHEY, CDR2 SMNVEV (reference sequence). The CDR3 DNA sequence: TGTGCCAGCAGTCAAACAGGCGGTGAAGCTTTCTTT. Translation gives CASSQTGGEAFF.

This chain uses TRBV30 with TRBJ1-4; D is ambiguous. The CDR3 covers 12 residues. The ends were cut back, 2 bases at V and 6 bases at J, with 7 bases in the middle. Looked up from germline, CDR1 is GTSNPN and CDR2 is SVGIG (reference sequence). The CDR3 region is CAWSSGDEKLFF. CDR3 nucleotides: TGTGCCTGGAGTAGCGGGGATGAAAAACTGTTTTTT. The full variable domain, in which reference TRBV30 and TRBJ1-4 provide the parts outside the CDR3, is SQTIHQWPATLVQPVGSPLSLECTVEGTSNPNLYWYRQAAGRGLQLLFYSVGIGQISSEVPQNLSASRPQDRQFILSSKKLLLSDSGFYLCAWSSGDEKLFFGSGTQLSVL.

The table lists this clone with a count of one. J is TRBJ2-3 and V is TRBV28; the match to TRBD2 covers 8 bases. The CDR3 contains 14 residues. The trim removed 7 bases at V and 4 bases at J, leaving 7 bases unmatched. Germline V gene data show CDR1 as MDHEN and CDR2 as SYDVKM. CDR3 sequence reads: CASTREGLSDTQYF. In DNA, the CDR3 is TGTGCCAGCACTCGGGAGGGCCTATCAGATACGCAGTATTTT.

The chain combines TRBV6-5 with TRBJ2-5; 7 nucleotides agree with TRBD1. The CDR3 is 14 residues long. CDR1 is MNHEY, CDR2 SVGAGI, per germline. Trimming at V came to 4 bases and at J to 6 bases, leaving 8 bases not matched to a gene. CDR3 sequence (DNA): TGTGCCAGCAGTTCTACAGGGGTGGCCAAGACCCAGTACTTC. Its translation: CASSSTGVAKTQYF.

The J gene is TRBJ2-7, the V gene TRBV6-6, with 8 nucleotides matching TRBD1. Per germline, CDR1 MNHNY and CDR2 SVGAGI (reference sequence). V lost 4 bases, J lost 10 bases, and 9 bases stayed unmatched. The CDR3 is made up of 13 amino acids. The CDR3 DNA follows: TGTGCCAGCAGTTCCGGGGACAGGAACTTACAGTACTTC. Translating it yields CASSSGDRNLQYF.

This chain uses TRBV6-5 with TRBJ2-3; D gene unclear. Germline V lookup: CDR1 MNHEY, CDR2 SVGAGI. With 6 bases removed from V and 9 bases from J, the gap between germline ends came to 10 bases. The CDR3 runs 11 residues. CDR3 sequence reads: CASRTSRTQYF. The CDR3 DNA follows: TGTGCCAGCAGAACCTCTAGGACGCAGTATTTT.

The chain recombines TRBV3-1 (or the pseudogene TRBV3-2) with TRBJ2-3; 12 bases are shared with TRBD2. V shed 3 bases, J shed 0 bases, and the junction held 1 base outside the gene matches. CDR1 LGHDT and CDR2 YNNKEL come from the germline V gene (reference sequence). CDR3 length: 16 residues. CDR3 DNA sequence: TGTGCCAGCAGCCAGACTAGCGGGGGAAGCACAGATACGCAGTATTTT. It is translated as CASSQTSGGSTDTQYF.